This T cell receptor beta chain was identified during a study of T-cell reconstitution after alpha-beta-depleted transplantation in children. The ends were cut back, 1 base at V and 4 bases at J, with 7 bases in the middle. Germline CDR1 and CDR2: MNHEY and SMNVEV (reference sequence). This CDR3 is 13 amino acids long. TCRbeta library construction was performed incorporating unique molecular identifiers. TCRdb fed the PCR reads into MiXCR, producing one record per CDR3 protein. Among around 600,000 distinct CDR3 sequences, over 15% were seen once, and the ten largest hold 1.1%. The genes are TRBV27 and TRBJ2-5; no definite D call. The receptor comes from a human donor who donated a stem cell graft to a child with acute myeloid leukemia. The input for sequencing was PBMCs from the stem cell graft donor, taken from the stem cell graft. The CDR3 DNA is TGTGCCAGCAGTTTATACCGTGGAGAGACCCAGTACTTC. Translated, it gives CASSLYRGETQYF.